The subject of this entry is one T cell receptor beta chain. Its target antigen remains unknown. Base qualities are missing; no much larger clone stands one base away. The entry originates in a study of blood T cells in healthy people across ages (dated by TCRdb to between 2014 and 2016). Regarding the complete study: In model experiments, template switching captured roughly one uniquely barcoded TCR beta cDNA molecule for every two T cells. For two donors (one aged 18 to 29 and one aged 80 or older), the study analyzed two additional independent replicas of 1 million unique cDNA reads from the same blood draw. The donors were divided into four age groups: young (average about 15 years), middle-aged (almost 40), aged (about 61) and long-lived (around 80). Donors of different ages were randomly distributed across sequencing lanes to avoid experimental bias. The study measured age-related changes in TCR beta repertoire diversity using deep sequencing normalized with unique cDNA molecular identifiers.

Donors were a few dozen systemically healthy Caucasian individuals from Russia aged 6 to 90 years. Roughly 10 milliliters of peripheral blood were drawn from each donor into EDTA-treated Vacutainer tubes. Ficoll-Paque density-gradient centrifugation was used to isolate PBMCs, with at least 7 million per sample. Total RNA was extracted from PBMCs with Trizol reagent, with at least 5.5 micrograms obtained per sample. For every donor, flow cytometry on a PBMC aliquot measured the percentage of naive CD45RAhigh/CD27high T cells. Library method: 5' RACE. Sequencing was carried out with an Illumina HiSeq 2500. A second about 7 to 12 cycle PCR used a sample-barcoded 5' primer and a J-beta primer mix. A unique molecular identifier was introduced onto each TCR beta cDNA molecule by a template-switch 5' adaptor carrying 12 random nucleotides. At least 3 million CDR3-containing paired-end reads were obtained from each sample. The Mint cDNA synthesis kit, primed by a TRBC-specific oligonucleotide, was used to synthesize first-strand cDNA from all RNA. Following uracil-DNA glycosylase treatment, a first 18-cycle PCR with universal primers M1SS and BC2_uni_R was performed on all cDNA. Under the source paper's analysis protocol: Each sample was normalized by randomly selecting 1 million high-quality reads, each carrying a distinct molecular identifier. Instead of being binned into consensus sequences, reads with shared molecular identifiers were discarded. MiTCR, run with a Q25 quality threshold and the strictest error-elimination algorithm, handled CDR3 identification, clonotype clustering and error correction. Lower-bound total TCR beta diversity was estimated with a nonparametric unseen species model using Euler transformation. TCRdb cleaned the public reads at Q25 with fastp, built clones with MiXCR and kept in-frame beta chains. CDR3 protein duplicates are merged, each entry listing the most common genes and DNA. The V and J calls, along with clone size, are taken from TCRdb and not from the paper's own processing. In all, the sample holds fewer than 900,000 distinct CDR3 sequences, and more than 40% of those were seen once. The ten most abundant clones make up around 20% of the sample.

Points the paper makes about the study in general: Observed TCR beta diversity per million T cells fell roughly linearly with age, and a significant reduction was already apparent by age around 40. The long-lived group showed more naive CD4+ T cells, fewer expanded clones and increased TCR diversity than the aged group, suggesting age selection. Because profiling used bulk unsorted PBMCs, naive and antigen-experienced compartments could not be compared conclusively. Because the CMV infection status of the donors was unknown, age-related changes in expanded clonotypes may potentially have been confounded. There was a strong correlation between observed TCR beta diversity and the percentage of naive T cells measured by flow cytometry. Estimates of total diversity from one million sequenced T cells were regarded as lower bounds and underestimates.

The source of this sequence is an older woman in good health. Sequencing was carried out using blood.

The nucleotides are TGTGCCAGCACCGAGGTCCGAGGGGGCAATCAGCCCCAGCATTTT. Translated, this gives CASTEVRGGNQPQHF. The rearrangement joined TRBV2 to TRBJ1-5; a tentative D call is TRBD1 (5 bases match). CDR1 and CDR2 were assigned from the germline V gene as SNHLY and FYNNEI. Including the terminal cysteine and phenylalanine, the CDR3 comprises 15 residues. CDR3 DNA only is kept here, 45 bases in frame from base 1. Trimming at the junction amounts to 7 bases on V and 2 bases on J, and the germline ends lie 15 bases apart.